This T cell receptor (beta chain) was retrieved from a study of control samples from healthy donors and cancer patients. Using immunoSEQ multiplex PCR, the repertoire was profiled, and TCRdb retains in-frame clones only, with some absent. The sample includes around 110,000 clones, 85% to 90% seen only once; the top ten take around 1.2%. Germline V gene sequence: CDR1 MGHRA, CDR2 YSYEKL. The J segment lost 8 bases and the V segment lost 3 bases, leaving 4 bases of the junction unmatched. This CDR3 comprises 13 residues. The specimen was PBMCs. The source is a woman aged 45-59 years with colorectal cancer. V is TRBV4-1 and J is TRBJ2-4; 7 bases align to TRBD2. CDR3 nucleotide sequence: TGCGCCAGCAGCCAGCTAGCGGTGGACATTCAGTACTTC. Translation: CASSQLAVDIQYF.